A selection of T cell receptor beta chains follows, all from one sample in a study of T cell changes during pregnancy in multiple sclerosis. Clones were read by immunoSEQ multiplex PCR, and TCRdb kept only the in-frame ones, dropping some. The repertoire includes 80,000 to 95,000 clones, about 96% of them detected once, and 0.85% to 1.2% sits in the top ten. The source was peripheral blood, collected in the second trimester of pregnancy. Receptors originate from a female donor with multiple sclerosis, enrolled in a pregnancy study. Both conserved end residues are part of each CDR3. Fields, in order: CDR3 length, D gene, J gene, clone size, V gene, CDR3 protein, CDR3 DNA. D genes are given only for firm matches. The listing skips clone size in some rows; elsewhere it reads once, few, many or a size class.

CDR3 length: 17
D gene: -
J gene: TRBJ2-7
clone size: -
V gene: TRBV30
CDR3 protein: CAWSVRVGAGDSYEQYF
CDR3 DNA: TGTGCCTGGAGTGTACGAGTCGGAGCGGGCGATTCCTACGAGCAGTACTTC

CDR3 length: 14
D gene: -
J gene: TRBJ2-4
clone size: -
V gene: TRBV19
CDR3 protein: CASSIGGQEGIQYF
CDR3 DNA: TGTGCCAGTAGTATAGGGGGGCAGGAAGGCATTCAGTACTTC

CDR3 length: 22
D gene: TRBD2
J gene: TRBJ2-2
clone size: -
V gene: TRBV2
CDR3 protein: CASSERRVAGGPGSRNTGELFF
CDR3 DNA: TGTGCCAGCAGTGAAAGAAGGGTAGCGGGAGGGCCGGGAAGTCGAAACACCGGGGAGCTGTTTTTT

CDR3 length: 15
D gene: -
J gene: TRBJ1-1
clone size: once
V gene: TRBV18
CDR3 protein: CASSPRKTENTEAFF
CDR3 DNA: TGTGCCAGCTCACCACGCAAAACAGAGAACACTGAAGCTTTCTTT

CDR3 length: 16
D gene: TRBD1
J gene: TRBJ2-7
clone size: -
V gene: TRBV9
CDR3 protein: CASSVGAQGGAYEQYF
CDR3 DNA: TGTGCCAGCAGCGTGGGGGCTCAAGGGGGCGCCTACGAGCAGTACTTC

CDR3 length: 12
D gene: -
J gene: TRBJ1-1
clone size: -
V gene: TRBV5-1
CDR3 protein: CASSLVGVEAFF
CDR3 DNA: TGCGCCAGCAGCTTGGTAGGGGTTGAAGCTTTCTTT

CDR3 length: 9
D gene: -
J gene: TRBJ1-2
clone size: -
V gene: TRBV30
CDR3 protein: CACRDGYTF
CDR3 DNA: TGTGCCTGCAGGGATGGCTACACCTTC

CDR3 length: 15
D gene: -
J gene: TRBJ2-5
clone size: -
V gene: TRBV6-1
CDR3 protein: CASRRSMGAGETQYF
CDR3 DNA: TGTGCCAGCAGACGGAGCATGGGGGCCGGAGAGACCCAGTACTTC

CDR3 length: 15
D gene: TRBD1
J gene: TRBJ1-1
clone size: -
V gene: TRBV19
CDR3 protein: CASSMNDRGHTEAFF
CDR3 DNA: TGTGCCAGTAGTATGAACGACAGGGGGCACACTGAAGCTTTCTTT

CDR3 length: 16
D gene: TRBD2
J gene: TRBJ2-3
clone size: -
V gene: TRBV5-1
CDR3 protein: CASSWGLARDTDTQYF
CDR3 DNA: TGCGCCAGCAGCTGGGGACTAGCGCGGGACACAGATACGCAGTATTTT

CDR3 length: 12
D gene: -
J gene: TRBJ2-7
clone size: -
V gene: TRBV5-6
CDR3 protein: CASSLGPHEQYF
CDR3 DNA: TGTGCCAGCAGCTTGGGGCCCCACGAGCAGTACTTC

CDR3 length: 14
D gene: -
J gene: TRBJ1-3
clone size: -
V gene: TRBV11-2
CDR3 protein: CASSATGTGNTIYF
CDR3 DNA: TGTGCCAGCAGCGCCACAGGGACGGGAAACACCATATATTTT

CDR3 length: 14
D gene: TRBD1
J gene: TRBJ1-4
clone size: -
V gene: TRBV7-8
CDR3 protein: CASSEPGQHEKLFF
CDR3 DNA: TGTGCCAGCAGCGAACCGGGACAGCATGAAAAACTGTTTTTT

CDR3 length: 14
D gene: -
J gene: TRBJ1-2
clone size: -
V gene: TRBV27
CDR3 protein: CASSLSARVYGYTF
CDR3 DNA: TGTGCCAGCAGTTTATCGGCCAGGGTGTATGGCTACACCTTC

CDR3 length: 11
D gene: -
J gene: TRBJ2-5
clone size: -
V gene: TRBV4-2
CDR3 protein: CASSQDKTQYF
CDR3 DNA: TGTGCCAGCAGCCAAGATAAGACCCAGTACTTC

CDR3 length: 16
D gene: -
J gene: TRBJ2-1
clone size: -
V gene: TRBV4-3
CDR3 protein: CASSQVLGSSYNEQFF
CDR3 DNA: TGCGCCAGCAGCCAAGTTCTGGGGAGCTCCTACAATGAGCAGTTCTTC

CDR3 length: 13
D gene: TRBD2
J gene: TRBJ2-5
clone size: -
V gene: TRBV6-1
CDR3 protein: CASSLSGRKTQYF
CDR3 DNA: TGTGCCAGCAGTTTAAGCGGGAGAAAGACCCAGTACTTC

CDR3 length: 16
D gene: -
J gene: TRBJ1-3
clone size: -
V gene: TRBV4-1
CDR3 protein: CASSRLSGVSGNTIYF
CDR3 DNA: TGCGCCAGCAGCCGTCTTTCGGGGGTCTCTGGAAACACCATATATTTT

CDR3 length: 13
D gene: -
J gene: TRBJ2-7
clone size: -
V gene: TRBV7-9
CDR3 protein: CASSSATGSEQYF
CDR3 DNA: TGTGCCAGCAGCTCAGCTACAGGGTCCGAGCAGTACTTC

CDR3 length: 14
D gene: -
J gene: TRBJ2-5
clone size: -
V gene: TRBV30
CDR3 protein: CAWSVRGLQETQYF
CDR3 DNA: TGTGCCTGGAGTGTACGCGGCCTCCAAGAGACCCAGTACTTC

CDR3 length: 15
D gene: -
J gene: TRBJ1-4
clone size: once
V gene: TRBV28
CDR3 protein: CASSFRGGSDEKLFF
CDR3 DNA: TGTGCCAGCAGTTTTAGGGGGGGTTCAGATGAAAAACTGTTTTTT

CDR3 length: 15
D gene: -
J gene: TRBJ2-7
clone size: -
V gene: TRBV28
CDR3 protein: CASSLWGSRPYEQYF
CDR3 DNA: TGTGCCAGCAGTTTATGGGGTTCTAGGCCCTACGAGCAGTACTTC

CDR3 length: 17
D gene: TRBD2
J gene: TRBJ2-2
clone size: -
V gene: TRBV4-1
CDR3 protein: CASSQDWASGNTGELFF
CDR3 DNA: TGCGCCAGCAGCCAAGATTGGGCTAGCGGGAACACCGGGGAGCTGTTTTTT

CDR3 length: 16
D gene: TRBD2
J gene: TRBJ2-7
clone size: -
V gene: TRBV5-1
CDR3 protein: CASSARTSGSSYEQYF
CDR3 DNA: TGCGCCAGCAGCGCCCGGACTAGCGGAAGCTCCTACGAGCAGTACTTC

CDR3 length: 13
D gene: -
J gene: TRBJ1-1
clone size: -
V gene: TRBV6-6
CDR3 protein: CASSSPVDTEAFF
CDR3 DNA: TGTGCCAGCAGTTCTCCGGTCGACACTGAAGCTTTCTTT

CDR3 length: 14
D gene: -
J gene: TRBJ2-1
clone size: -
V gene: TRBV15
CDR3 protein: CATSRDIMGSEQFF
CDR3 DNA: TGTGCCACCAGCAGAGATATCATGGGCAGTGAGCAGTTCTTC

CDR3 length: 13
D gene: TRBD2
J gene: TRBJ2-7
clone size: -
V gene: TRBV5-1
CDR3 protein: CASRSGASYEQYF
CDR3 DNA: TGCGCCAGCAGGAGCGGGGCTTCCTACGAGCAGTACTTC

CDR3 length: 15
D gene: TRBD1
J gene: TRBJ1-2
clone size: -
V gene: TRBV4-1
CDR3 protein: CASSRRDRGLDGYTF
CDR3 DNA: TGCGCCAGCAGCCGCCGGGACAGGGGGCTGGATGGCTACACCTTC

CDR3 length: 13
D gene: TRBD1
J gene: TRBJ2-2
clone size: -
V gene: TRBV5-8
CDR3 protein: CASSLTGGRELFF
CDR3 DNA: TGTGCCAGCAGCTTAACAGGGGGCCGGGAGCTGTTTTTT

CDR3 length: 12
D gene: -
J gene: TRBJ2-1
clone size: once
V gene: TRBV2
CDR3 protein: CASSGLANEQFF
CDR3 DNA: TGTGCCAGCAGTGGTCTAGCCAATGAGCAGTTCTTC

CDR3 length: 18
D gene: TRBD2
J gene: TRBJ2-7
clone size: -
V gene: TRBV4-1
CDR3 protein: CASSQAVGLAGVLDEQYF
CDR3 DNA: TGCGCCAGCAGCCAAGCCGTCGGACTAGCGGGAGTTTTGGATGAGCAGTACTTC

CDR3 length: 16
D gene: -
J gene: TRBJ2-5
clone size: -
V gene: TRBV15
CDR3 protein: CATSSTSSDNQETQYF
CDR3 DNA: TGTGCCACCAGCAGTACGTCTAGCGACAACCAAGAGACCCAGTACTTC

CDR3 length: 14
D gene: -
J gene: TRBJ2-7
clone size: -
V gene: TRBV5-6
CDR3 protein: CASSLDPGTYEQYF
CDR3 DNA: TGTGCCAGCAGCTTGGATCCAGGGACCTACGAGCAGTACTTC

CDR3 length: 16
D gene: TRBD2
J gene: TRBJ2-1
clone size: once
V gene: TRBV4-3
CDR3 protein: CASSQEHGRLNNEQFF
CDR3 DNA: TGCGCCAGCAGCCAAGAACACGGGAGGTTAAACAATGAGCAGTTCTTC

CDR3 length: 15
D gene: -
J gene: TRBJ2-3
clone size: -
V gene: TRBV7-6
CDR3 protein: CASSLVGLNTDTQYF
CDR3 DNA: TGTGCCAGCAGCTTAGTGGGCCTGAACACAGATACGCAGTATTTT

CDR3 length: 13
D gene: -
J gene: TRBJ1-2
clone size: -
V gene: TRBV9
CDR3 protein: CASSVHINYGYTF
CDR3 DNA: TGTGCCAGCAGCGTTCACATAAACTATGGCTACACCTTC

CDR3 length: 16
D gene: TRBD1
J gene: TRBJ2-7
clone size: -
V gene: TRBV28
CDR3 protein: CASSKSQGASHYEQYF
CDR3 DNA: TGTGCCAGCAGTAAATCTCAGGGGGCCTCACACTACGAGCAGTACTTC

CDR3 length: 14
D gene: -
J gene: TRBJ2-3
clone size: -
V gene: TRBV19
CDR3 protein: CASNLAGNTDTQYF
CDR3 DNA: TGTGCCAGTAATTTGGCAGGGAACACAGATACGCAGTATTTT

CDR3 length: 16
D gene: -
J gene: TRBJ2-5
clone size: -
V gene: TRBV12-2
CDR3 protein: CASRYRPTGEQETQYF
CDR3 DNA: TGTGCAAGTCGCTATCGCCCGACAGGGGAGCAAGAGACCCAGTACTTC

CDR3 length: 14
D gene: -
J gene: TRBJ2-7
clone size: -
V gene: TRBV13
CDR3 protein: CASSFEGMWYEQYF
CDR3 DNA: TGTGCCAGCAGCTTTGAGGGTATGTGGTACGAGCAGTACTTC

CDR3 length: 16
D gene: -
J gene: TRBJ2-7
clone size: -
V gene: TRBV5-1
CDR3 protein: CASSLDRLVSSYEQYF
CDR3 DNA: TGCGCCAGCAGCTTGGACCGACTAGTTTCCTCCTACGAGCAGTACTTC

CDR3 length: 13
D gene: -
J gene: TRBJ1-1
clone size: -
V gene: TRBV19
CDR3 protein: CASKRQGITEAFF
CDR3 DNA: TGTGCCAGTAAGCGGCAGGGGATTACTGAAGCTTTCTTT

CDR3 length: 14
D gene: -
J gene: TRBJ2-5
clone size: -
V gene: TRBV13
CDR3 protein: CASSLQGTQETQYF
CDR3 DNA: TGTGCCAGCAGCTTACAGGGGACCCAAGAGACCCAGTACTTC

CDR3 length: 15
D gene: TRBD2
J gene: TRBJ2-2
clone size: -
V gene: TRBV27
CDR3 protein: CASSNSGLAVGELFF
CDR3 DNA: TGTGCCAGCAGTAACAGCGGACTAGCGGTCGGGGAGCTGTTTTTT

CDR3 length: 15
D gene: TRBD1
J gene: TRBJ1-4
clone size: -
V gene: TRBV5-1
CDR3 protein: CASRRVGQTNEKLFF
CDR3 DNA: TGCGCCAGCAGGAGGGTGGGACAGACTAATGAAAAACTGTTTTTT